What follows describes a single T cell receptor (beta chain). Antigen specificity is unknown. Germline CDR1 is WNHNN and CDR2 is SYGVQD (reference sequence). V was trimmed by 6 bases and J by 5 bases, leaving 13 bases between them. This CDR3 region has 14 residues. This sample's time point: week 11, during vaccination. With topical imiquimod, each dose of the vaccine consisted of 300 ug of mutant IDH1 20-mer peptide. These data originate in a study of a mutant IDH1 vaccine in newly diagnosed glioma. Study-wide background: In weeks 1, 3, 5, 7, 11, 15, 19 and 23, patients were vaccinated.

Profiling relied on immunoSEQ multiplex PCR, and the TCRdb table lists in-frame clones only, not all of them. Of about 36,000 clones listed, about four fifths are singletons. The chain couples TRBV10-1 to TRBJ2-2; perhaps TRBD1 as D (6 bases). The clonotype was recovered from a woman aged 25 to 45 with glioma. Some clones in this sample may be carry-over from other donors' samples. Specimen: peripheral blood mononuclear cells (PBMCs), collected from a glioma patient whose treatment included an IDH1 peptide vaccine. CDR3 protein: CASRARTGTGELFF. For the CDR3, the DNA is TGCGCCAGCAGAGCTCGTACAGGGACCGGGGAGCTGTTTTTT.